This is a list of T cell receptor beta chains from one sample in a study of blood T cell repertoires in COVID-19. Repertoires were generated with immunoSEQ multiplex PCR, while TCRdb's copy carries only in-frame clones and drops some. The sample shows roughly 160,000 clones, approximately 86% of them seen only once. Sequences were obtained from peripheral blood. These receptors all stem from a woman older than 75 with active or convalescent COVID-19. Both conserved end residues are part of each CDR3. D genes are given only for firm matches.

CDR3 DNA: TGTGCCAGCAGCTTGGCCGACGGGAGATTTTACGAGCAGTACTTC
CDR3 protein: CASSLADGRFYEQYF
V gene: TRBV5-5
J gene: TRBJ2-7
D gene: .

CDR3 DNA: TGCGCCAGCAGCTTGCTGGGAGTCAACACTGAAGCTTTCTTT
CDR3 protein: CASSLLGVNTEAFF
V gene: TRBV5-1
J gene: TRBJ1-1
D gene: .

CDR3 DNA: TGTGCCAGCAGTTTCCACAGGGCTGCTGGGGCCAACGTCCTGACTTTC
CDR3 protein: CASSFHRAAGANVLTF
V gene: TRBV27
J gene: TRBJ2-6
D gene: .

CDR3 DNA: TGTGCCAGTAACCTCTTACCGGGACAGGGGGGTTGGAATTCACCCCTCCACTTT
CDR3 protein: CASNLLPGQGGWNSPLHF
V gene: TRBV19
J gene: TRBJ1-6
D gene: TRBD1

CDR3 DNA: TGTGCCACCAGCGCCGGACAGGGCGGCTATGGCTACACCTTC
CDR3 protein: CATSAGQGGYGYTF
V gene: TRBV15
J gene: TRBJ1-2
D gene: TRBD1

CDR3 DNA: TGTGCCAGCAGCTTATCCCCTGTCGGCACAGATACGCAGTATTTT
CDR3 protein: CASSLSPVGTDTQYF
V gene: TRBV7-2
J gene: TRBJ2-3
D gene: .

CDR3 DNA: TGTGCCACCAGTACTTCTGCAGGCGCCTCCTACGAGCAGTACTTC
CDR3 protein: CATSTSAGASYEQYF
V gene: TRBV24-1
J gene: TRBJ2-7
D gene: .

CDR3 DNA: TGTGCCAGCAGCTTAGTATTAAGCAGGGAAGGAAAACTGTTTTTT
CDR3 protein: CASSLVLSREGKLFF
V gene: TRBV7-9
J gene: TRBJ1-4
D gene: .

CDR3 DNA: TGTGCCAGCAGCAACCAGGGGGCGGTTGGCCCGCGAAACACCATATATTTT
CDR3 protein: CASSNQGAVGPRNTIYF
V gene: TRBV9
J gene: TRBJ1-3
D gene: TRBD1

CDR3 DNA: TGCGCCAGCAGCGAAAACAGTCCAGATACGCAGTATTTT
CDR3 protein: CASSENSPDTQYF
V gene: TRBV5-1
J gene: TRBJ2-3
D gene: .